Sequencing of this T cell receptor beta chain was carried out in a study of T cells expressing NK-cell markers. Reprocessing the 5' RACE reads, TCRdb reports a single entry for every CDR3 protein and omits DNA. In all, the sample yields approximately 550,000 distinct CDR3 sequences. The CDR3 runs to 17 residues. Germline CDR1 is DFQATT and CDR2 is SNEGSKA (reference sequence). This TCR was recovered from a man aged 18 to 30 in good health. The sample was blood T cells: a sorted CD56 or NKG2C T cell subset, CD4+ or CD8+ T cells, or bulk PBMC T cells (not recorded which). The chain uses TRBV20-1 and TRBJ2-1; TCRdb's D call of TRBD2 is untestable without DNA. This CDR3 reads CSARDLVLAASIYEQFF.